The sequence of this T cell receptor beta chain was determined in a study of regulatory and conventional T cells in RAG deficiency. General study results and limits: RAG-deficient patients showed markedly lower Shannon entropy and higher Simpson indices than control T-cell subsets.

Genomic DNA came from blood conventional CD4+ T cells gated CD25-low CD127-high. Libraries were prepared by immunoSEQ multiplex PCR; TCRdb keeps only in-frame clonotypes and omits some of them. The sample has 10,000 to 15,000 clones; about 92% are singletons. The CDR3 contains 13 residues. V was cut by 0 bases and J by 9 bases, with 12 bases left in between. Germline values: CDR1 SGHNT, CDR2 YENEEA. A word on this clone: Its specificity is unknown.

In addition, the sample was reused for a study of regulatory T cells. That source notes: The primer mix had 52 TRBV and 13 TRBJ primers.

V is TRBV11-3 and J is TRBJ2-7, with D perhaps given as TRBD1 or TRBD2 (5 bases each). Material for sequencing was CD4+ effector T cells sorted from blood. This TCR came from a human donor in good health. CDR3 protein: CASSLDTGRRQYF. CDR3 nucleotide sequence: TGTGCCAGCAGCTTAGATACGGGACGGAGGCAGTACTTC.